This T cell receptor beta chain was recorded in a study of cytomegalovirus exposure and HLA in healthy donors. Study observations and caveats: Under in vitro conditions, three CMV-associated chains were confirmed as specific for CMV antigens. Highest at DRB1 and lowest at HLA-C, TCR association rates differed among HLA loci in a later analysis.

Between the trimmed V and J ends, which lost 3 bases and 0 bases, there was a span of 9 bases. The CDR3 consists of 14 residues. In germline, CDR1 is SQVTM, CDR2 ANQGSEA. Regarding this clone: Its specificity is not known.

Primers for the PCR totalled 60 Vbeta and 13 Jbeta. Clones were read by immunoSEQ multiplex PCR, and TCRdb kept only the in-frame ones, dropping some. Found here are approximately 190,000 clones, roughly 77% of them singletons; the top ten hold about 3.4%. This chain uses TRBV29-1 with TRBJ1-3; D unclear. The sample comprised PBMCs. This receptor was identified in a man aged 40-55 years in good health and CMV-seropositive. The CDR3, as DNA: TGCAGCGTTGATGTACAGAACTCTGGAAACACCATATATTTT. It specifies CSVDVQNSGNTIYF.